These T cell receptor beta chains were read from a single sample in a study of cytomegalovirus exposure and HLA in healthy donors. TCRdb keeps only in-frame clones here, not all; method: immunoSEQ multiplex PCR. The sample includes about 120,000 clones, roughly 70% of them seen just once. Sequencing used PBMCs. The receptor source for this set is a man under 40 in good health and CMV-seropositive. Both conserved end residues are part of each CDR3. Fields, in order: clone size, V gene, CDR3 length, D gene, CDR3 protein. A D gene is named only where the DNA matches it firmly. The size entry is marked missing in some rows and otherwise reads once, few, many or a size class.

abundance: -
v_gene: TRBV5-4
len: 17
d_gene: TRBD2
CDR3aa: CASSLALSGSQRNEQFF

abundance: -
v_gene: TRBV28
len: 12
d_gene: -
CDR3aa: CATKDGSTEAFF

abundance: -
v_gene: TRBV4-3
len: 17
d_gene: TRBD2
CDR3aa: CASSQDRLAGGTETQYF

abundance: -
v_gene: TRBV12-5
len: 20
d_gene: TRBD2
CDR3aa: CASGLRVSISGATLTDTQYF

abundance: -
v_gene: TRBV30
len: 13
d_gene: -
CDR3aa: CAWSAGANYGYTF

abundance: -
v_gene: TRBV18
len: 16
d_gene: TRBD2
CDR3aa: CASSLPSGRPGETQYF

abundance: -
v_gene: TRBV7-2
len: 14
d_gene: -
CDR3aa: CASSPLAGTDTQYF

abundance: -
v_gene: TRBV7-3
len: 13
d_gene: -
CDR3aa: CASSYISTDTQYF

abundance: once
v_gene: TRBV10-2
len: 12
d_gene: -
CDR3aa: CASLQGRNEQFF

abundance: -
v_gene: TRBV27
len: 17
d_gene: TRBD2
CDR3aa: CASSLEGGAGGPNTQYF

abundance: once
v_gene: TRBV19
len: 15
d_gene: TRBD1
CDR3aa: CASSIVQGIQETQYF

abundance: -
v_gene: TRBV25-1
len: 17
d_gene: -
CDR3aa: CASSEFEGDAANAKLFF

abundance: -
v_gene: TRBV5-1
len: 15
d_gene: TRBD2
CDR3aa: CASSLSGGAYNEQFF

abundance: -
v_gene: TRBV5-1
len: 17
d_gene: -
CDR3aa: CASSLSGGLDSGNTIYF

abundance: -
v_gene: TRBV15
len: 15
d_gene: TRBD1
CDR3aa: CATSNRGAPGYEQYF

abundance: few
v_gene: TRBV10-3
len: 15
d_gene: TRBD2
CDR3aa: CAIQVAGGIYNEQFF

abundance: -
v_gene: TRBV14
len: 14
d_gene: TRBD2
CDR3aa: CASSPPLAVNEQFF

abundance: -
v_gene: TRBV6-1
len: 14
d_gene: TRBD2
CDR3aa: CASSWGGSEDEQYF

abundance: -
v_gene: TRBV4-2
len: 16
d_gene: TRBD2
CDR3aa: CASSPQTSGGAREQFF

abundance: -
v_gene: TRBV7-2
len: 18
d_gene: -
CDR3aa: CASSSPPGHPNSNQPQHF

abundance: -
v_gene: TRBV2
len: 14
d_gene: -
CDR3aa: CASSELGPGKGYTF

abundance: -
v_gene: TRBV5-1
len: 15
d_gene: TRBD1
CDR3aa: CASSAPGGAGIEAFF

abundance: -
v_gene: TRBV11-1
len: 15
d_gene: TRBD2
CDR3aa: CASSLGGAGGNEQFF

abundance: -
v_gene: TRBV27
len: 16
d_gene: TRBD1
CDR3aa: CASSLSRQGPNTEAFF

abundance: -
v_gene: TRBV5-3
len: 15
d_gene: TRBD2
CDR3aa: CARPQWGGNYNEQFF

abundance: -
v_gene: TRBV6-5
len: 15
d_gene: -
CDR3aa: CASSFGPGVDQPQHF

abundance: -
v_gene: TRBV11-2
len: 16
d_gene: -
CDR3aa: CASSLEDSGLTDTQYF

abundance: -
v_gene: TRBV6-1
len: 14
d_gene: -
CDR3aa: CASSRDGANYGHTF

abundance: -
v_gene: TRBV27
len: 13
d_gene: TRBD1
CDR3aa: CAERQGLNEKLFF

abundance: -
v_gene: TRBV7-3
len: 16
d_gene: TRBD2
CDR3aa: CASSLSTSVNTGELFF

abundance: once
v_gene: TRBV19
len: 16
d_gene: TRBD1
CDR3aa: CASSNSPGQLNQPQHF

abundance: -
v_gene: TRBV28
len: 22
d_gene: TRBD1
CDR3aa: CASSFISGGGQGATYSNQPQHF

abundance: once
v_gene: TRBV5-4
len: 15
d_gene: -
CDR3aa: CASSSTRISSAEAFF

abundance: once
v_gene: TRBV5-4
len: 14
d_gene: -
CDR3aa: CASSLGQGNNEQFF

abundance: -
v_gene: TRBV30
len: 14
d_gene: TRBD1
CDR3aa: CAWSYRTGTAKAFF

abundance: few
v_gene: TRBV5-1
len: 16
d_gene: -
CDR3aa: CASSPRGQRFSYEQYF

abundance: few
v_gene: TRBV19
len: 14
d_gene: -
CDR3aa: CASHSGYSYNEQFF

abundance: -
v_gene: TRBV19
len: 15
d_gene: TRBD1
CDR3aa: CASTRDRGSNQPQHF

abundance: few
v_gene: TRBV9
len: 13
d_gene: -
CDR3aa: CASSPGVGTEAFF

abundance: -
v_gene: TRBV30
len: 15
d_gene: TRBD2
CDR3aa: CAWSAERGYAYEQYF

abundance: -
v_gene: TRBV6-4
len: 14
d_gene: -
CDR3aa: CASSQTYRDTEAFF

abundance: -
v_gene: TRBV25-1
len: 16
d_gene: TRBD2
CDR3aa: CASSRASGRLTDTQYF

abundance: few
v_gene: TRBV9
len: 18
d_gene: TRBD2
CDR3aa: CASSVGALAGELRDTQYF

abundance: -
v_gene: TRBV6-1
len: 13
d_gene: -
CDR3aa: CASSHRELYEQYF

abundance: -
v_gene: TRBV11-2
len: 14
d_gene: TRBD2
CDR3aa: CASSFRTGGNEQFF

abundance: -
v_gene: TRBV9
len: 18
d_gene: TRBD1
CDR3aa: CASSVGQGGVSSTDTQYF

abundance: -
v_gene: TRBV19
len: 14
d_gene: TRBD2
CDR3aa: CASSRTSDNNEQFF

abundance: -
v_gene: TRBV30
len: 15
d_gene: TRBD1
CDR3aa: CAWRQGAGGNQPQHF